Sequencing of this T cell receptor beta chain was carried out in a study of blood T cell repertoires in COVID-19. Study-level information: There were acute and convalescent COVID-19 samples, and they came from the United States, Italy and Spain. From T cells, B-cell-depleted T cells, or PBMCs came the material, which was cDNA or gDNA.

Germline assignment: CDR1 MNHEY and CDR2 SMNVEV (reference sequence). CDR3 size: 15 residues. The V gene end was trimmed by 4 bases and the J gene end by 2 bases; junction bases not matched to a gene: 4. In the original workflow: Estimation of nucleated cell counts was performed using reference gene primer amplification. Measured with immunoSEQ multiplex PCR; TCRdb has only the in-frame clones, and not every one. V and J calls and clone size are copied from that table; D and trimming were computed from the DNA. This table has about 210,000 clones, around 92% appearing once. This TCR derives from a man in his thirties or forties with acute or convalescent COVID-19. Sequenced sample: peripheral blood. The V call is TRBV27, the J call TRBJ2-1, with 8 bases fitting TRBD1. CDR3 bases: TGTGCCAGCAGTTGGACAGGGCCGGCCTACAATGAGCAGTTCTTC. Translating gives CASSWTGPAYNEQFF.